Relative to its sample, the clone carrying this T cell receptor (beta chain) is medium-sized. Its specificity is not known. Gene and germline names: mouse. The read comes to an end 1 residue before the CDR3 does, leaving the germline J gene to fill in the end. The data stem from a study of tissue T cells after allogeneic stem cell transplantation. Study outcomes and limitations: Only a limited share of tissue TCRs appeared in blood or spleen. Which tissue TCRs were alloreactive or antigen-specific was not determined. Some clones might be persisting host cells.

There are 12 residues in the CDR3. Germline V lookup: CDR1 KGHPV, CDR2 FQNQEV (reference sequence). The V gene lost 7 bases and the J gene lost 3 bases, with 10 bases spanning the gap. Specified time point: mouse harvest day 7 after allogeneic transplant. Mouse grafts combined 10^7 T-cell-depleted bone marrow cells with 10^6 splenic CD5+ T cells. Tissues came from B6→BALB/c major-mismatch GVHD mice at day 7 or 14. CDR3 sequences, V/J genes, frequencies and template counts came from survey-depth TCRbeta sequencing. This table comes from immunoSEQ multiplex PCR, and its TCRdb copy is limited to in-frame clones, with some not included. The table includes 6,000 to 7,500 clones, approximately 42% detected once.

This clonotype originated in a female BALB/c mouse given C57BL/6 T cells with graft-versus-host disease after an allogeneic hematopoietic cell transplant. Sequenced sample: skin. V gene TRBV26 combines with J gene TRBJ2-7; D might be TRBD1 (6 bases). The CDR3 sequence is CASTLGHYEQYF. Partial CDR3 DNA: TGTGCCAGCACCTTGGGACACTATGAACAGTAC.